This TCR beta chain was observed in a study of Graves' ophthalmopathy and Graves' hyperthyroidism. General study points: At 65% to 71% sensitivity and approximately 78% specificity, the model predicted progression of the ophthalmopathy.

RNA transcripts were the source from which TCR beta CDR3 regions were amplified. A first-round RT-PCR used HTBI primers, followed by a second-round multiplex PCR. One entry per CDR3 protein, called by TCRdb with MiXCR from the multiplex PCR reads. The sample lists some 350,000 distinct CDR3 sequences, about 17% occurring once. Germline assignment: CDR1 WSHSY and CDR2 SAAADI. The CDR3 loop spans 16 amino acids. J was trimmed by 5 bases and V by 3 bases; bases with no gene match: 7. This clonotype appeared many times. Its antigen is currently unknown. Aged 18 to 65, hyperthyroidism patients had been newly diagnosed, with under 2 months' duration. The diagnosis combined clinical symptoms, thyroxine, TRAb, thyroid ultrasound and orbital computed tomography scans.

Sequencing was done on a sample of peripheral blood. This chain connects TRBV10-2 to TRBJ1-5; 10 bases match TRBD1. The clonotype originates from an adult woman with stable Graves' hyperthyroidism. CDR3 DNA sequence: TGCGCCAGCAGTGACCTGGGACAGGGGACTTATCAGCCCCAGCATTTT. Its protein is CASSDLGQGTYQPQHF.